This entry concerns a single T cell receptor (beta chain). Its antigen is still unknown. Per-base qualities were not stored, and no clone one base away is much larger. V is reduced by 10 bases and J by 12 bases, leaving a spacing of 29 bases between them. Per the germline V gene (reference sequence), LGHDT is the CDR1 and YNNKEL is the CDR2. The CDR3 goes from the cysteine to the phenylalanine over 15 residues. Only the CDR3 DNA stays, 45 bases, in frame from base 1. Explained via the paper, the treatment or condition label denotes: live attenuated yellow fever vaccine strain. A standard Ficoll-Paque protocol was used to isolate PBMCs from peripheral blood. Dynabeads CD4 and CD8 positive selection kits were used to isolate the CD4 and CD8 T-cell fractions. RNA was extracted with TriZol from bulk PBMCs, CD4 and CD8 fractions, and dextramer-positive and dextramer-negative fractions. This sample is part of a study of T cells after yellow fever vaccination (dated by TCRdb to between 2019 and 2020). Study-level background: The SMART-Seq v4 Ultra Low Input RNA kit was used to prepare libraries from fractions with low cell numbers. To follow T-cell clones before and after both primary and booster YFV17D yellow fever vaccination, bulk TCR alpha and beta repertoires underwent longitudinal sequencing. Two healthy male donors made up the cohort, one aged 18 to 30 years and the other aged 30 to 40 years. Blood was collected at multiple timepoints before and after primary and secondary immunization, and bulk PBMC replicates and cell subsets were isolated. Overall study outcomes, separate from this receptor: A small fraction of clonotypes showed up in both the CD4 and CD8 compartments, probably as a result of convergent recombination. Most clones expanded after primary vaccination were re-detected after the booster (around 96% of CD4 and approximately 89% of CD8), suggesting broad memory maintenance. Because abundant contaminating clonotypes from the bulk population could be contained in FACS-sorted repertoires, computational filtering was required. The study included only two donors, which limits how far the findings can be generalized. The secondary T-cell response was found to be weaker but faster than the primary response, with a peak reached on day 5 rather than on day 15.

TCR cDNA was synthesized by 5'RACE template switching, through which a universal primer site and unique molecular identifiers were introduced. cDNA synthesis was primed from both the TCR alpha and TCR beta constant segments. Library amplification used two PCR steps, and the second PCR step added sample barcodes and sequencing adapters. Sequencing of libraries was performed on Illumina HiSeq 2500 (2x100 bp) or NovaSeq (2x150 bp). The authors' analysis ran thus. MIGEC handled demultiplexing of reads and collapsing into UMI consensus sequences, while MiXCR performed V(D)J alignment. Using edgeR on replicate PBMC samples, clonotypes were called vaccine-responding if FDR was below 0.01 and the log2 fold change was above 5 up to day 15. Each bulk clonotype was labeled CD4 or CD8 based on which sequenced repertoire, CD4 or CD8, contained the clonotype at higher abundance. TCRdb reworked the public reads: Q25 trimming with fastp, MiXCR clone assembly, productive beta chains retained. Rows with one shared CDR3 protein collapse into an entry with the most common genes and DNA. These V and J calls are TCRdb output, not the study's own analysis. The sample includes almost 30,000 distinct CDR3 sequences, with around 5% observed a single time. The top ten hold about two fifths of the sample.

The chain links TRBV3-1 with TRBJ2-3, with no reliable assignment of the D segment. The source material was CD8+ T cells sorted from PBMCs, sampled 10 days after the yellow fever booster vaccination. This sequence was found in a man between 25 and 39 years old who received the YFV17D yellow fever vaccine. Read as DNA, the sequence is TGTGCCACCTGCAAGGACGGTCCTTGGGAACCATCCCAGTATTTT. This sequence encodes CATCKDGPWEPSQYF.